These 9 T cell receptor beta chains share one sample of origin, sequenced in a study of Tregs in tolerant kidney transplant recipients. The data were produced by immunoSEQ multiplex PCR, yet TCRdb's version contains in-frame clones alone and is incomplete. In total, the table holds around 15,000 clones. Related graft donors supplied nonmyeloablative bone marrow transplants, and mixed chimerism was transient. Specimen: CD4+ T cells from blood (PBMCs), collected 12 months after the transplant. Receptors were obtained from a human patient who received a combined kidney and bone marrow transplant. Some T cells may have originated in the graft donor.

Considering frequency, this clone is medium-sized. The read ends 3 residues shy of where the CDR3 ends; the end is completed using the germline J gene. The chain combines TRBV19 with TRBJ1-4, with 7 bases matching TRBD1. V was pared by 7 bases and J by 7 bases, with 6 bases of the junction left unmatched. Germline V CDR1 and CDR2: LNHDA, SQIVND (reference sequence). The CDR3 consists of 13 residues. CDR3 sequence: CASTEGQLEKLFF. The part of the CDR3 DNA that was read is TGTGCCAGTACCGAGGGACAGCTTGAAAAA.

On this clone: Read data end 3 residues before the CDR3 end; the end is taken from the germline J gene. V gene TRBV6-1 combines with J gene TRBJ1-1, with unresolved D. CDR1 and CDR2 from the germline V gene are MNHNS and SASEGT. The CDR3 totals 14 residues. V shed 2 bases and J shed 3 bases, with 10 bases lying between them. The sequenced CDR3 bases are TGTGCCAGCAGTGAATCCGAGACTCACACTGAA. This translates into CASSESETHTE. The full CDR3 is CASSESETHTEAFF.

For this clone: With the read ending 3 residues before the CDR3 end, the germline J gene is used to fill in that end. V gene TRBV20-1 combines with J gene TRBJ2-3, with TRBD2 matching 10 bases. This CDR3 comprises 15 residues. The germline V gene encodes CDR1 DFQATT and CDR2 SNEGSKA (reference sequence). CDR3 in amino acids: CSARGLAGVRQTQYF. The covered CDR3 bases are TGCAGTGCTAGAGGTCTAGCGGGAGTCCGTCAAACG.

Its frequency marks this clone as medium-sized. The CDR3 goes on 3 residues after the read ends, and that part is filled in from the germline J gene. This chain links TRBV5-1 with TRBJ1-4; 10 bases fit TRBD1. CDR1 and CDR2 (germline): SGHRS, YFSETQ. This CDR3 contains 15 residues. V dropped 10 bases and J dropped 2; count of bases not matched to a gene: 8. Incomplete CDR3 DNA: TGCGCCTCCGGGGACAGGGGCAGGACTAATGAAAAA. Its translation: CASGDRGRTNEK. The whole CDR3 region reads CASGDRGRTNEKLFF. Supplemented by reference TRBV5-1 and TRBJ1-4, the full variable domain reads KAGVTQTPRYLIKTRGQQVTLSCSPISGHRSVSWYQQTPGQGLQFLFEYFSETQRNKGNFPGRFSGRQFSNSRSEMNVSTLELGDSALYLCASGDRGRTNEKLFFGSGTQLSVL.

In the case of this clone: The CDR3 extends 3 residues past the end of the read, so its final part is completed from the germline J gene. The rearrangement joins TRBV5-1 to TRBJ2-3, with D possibly TRBD2 on 5 matching bases. This CDR3 region has 16 residues. V was clipped by 2 bases and J by 4 bases, with 17 bases between them. From germline, CDR1 is SGHRS and CDR2 YFSETQ. The sequenced CDR3 bases are TGCGCCAGCAGCTTAAGCGGCCCATTACCGGCAGATACG. It translates to CASSLSGPLPADT. The whole CDR3 protein is CASSLSGPLPADTQYF.

Turning to this clone: The CDR3 is cut off 3 residues early in the read; its end comes from the germline J gene. This chain uses TRBV11-3 with TRBJ2-3, with 12 bases matching TRBD1. The CDR3 has 14 amino acids. Germline V gives CDR1 SGHNT, CDR2 YENEEA. The sequenced part of the CDR3 DNA is TGTGCCAGCAGCTTAGTTGGGACAGGGGGCACG. It encodes CASSLVGTGGT. The entire CDR3 sequence reads CASSLVGTGGTQYF.

As to this clone: The CDR3 is cut off 3 residues early in the read; its end comes from the germline J gene. The chain has TRBV29-1 and TRBJ1-1; 8 bases line up with TRBD1. The germline gives CDR1 SQVTM, CDR2 ANQGSEA. Germline trimming cut 5 bases from V and 5 bases from J; bases unmatched to any gene: 10. This CDR3 spans 14 amino acids. The part of the CDR3 DNA that was read is TGCAGCGTTTTGCTTACAGGGGGGTGGACTGAA. Translated: CSVLLTGGWTE. The whole CDR3 protein is CSVLLTGGWTEAFF.

CDR3: CSADRTSGSNEQFF. The DNA read from the CDR3 is TGCAGTGCTGACAGGACTAGCGGGAGCAATGAG. V is TRBV20-1 and J is TRBJ2-1; TRBD2 aligns across 13 bases. The CDR3 is cut off 3 residues early in the read; its end comes from the germline J gene. CDR3 length equals 14 residues. V trimming: 5 bases; J trimming: 6 bases; junction bases outside the gene matches: 4. Germline V CDR1 and CDR2: DFQATT, SNEGSKA (reference sequence).

A word on this clone: The CDR3 end falls 3 residues outside the read, so it is completed with the germline J gene. This rearrangement joins TRBV29-1 to TRBJ2-7; 8 bases align to TRBD1. Looked up from germline, CDR1 is SQVTM and CDR2 is ANQGSEA. The trim removed 5 bases at V and 2 bases at J, leaving 5 bases unmatched. The CDR3 is made up of 13 amino acids. CDR3 bases read: TGCAGCGTTCTACGACAGGGGACCTACGAG. This encodes CSVLRQGTYE. The CDR3 in full is CSVLRQGTYEQYF.